This T cell receptor (beta chain) was recorded in a study of CD8 T cells in Susac syndrome. Controls were drawn from healthy donors and were matched for age and sex. An input of roughly 0.45 to 1 ug of RNA was subjected to reverse transcription using random hexamers. An immunoSEQ multiplex PCR amplified TCR beta CDR3 over 54 Vbeta and 13 Jbeta. Using its own MiXCR run on the immunoSEQ multiplex PCR reads, TCRdb lists one record per CDR3 protein. The sample lists 130,000 to 150,000 distinct CDR3 sequences; 94% were seen once. The clonotype originates from a human donor in good health. Sequenced sample: CD8+ T cells from PBMCs.

DNA for the CDR3: TGTGCCAGCAGTCCCTGGACAGGGATTTTCGAAGCTTTCTTT. Translation gives CASSPWTGIFEAFF. V gene TRBV6-2 or TRBV6-3 combines with J gene TRBJ1-1; 8 positions match TRBD1. V gave up 5 bases and J gave up 8 bases; unmatched junction bases: 10. Germline V CDR1 and CDR2: MNHEY, SVGEGT. The CDR3 covers 14 residues.